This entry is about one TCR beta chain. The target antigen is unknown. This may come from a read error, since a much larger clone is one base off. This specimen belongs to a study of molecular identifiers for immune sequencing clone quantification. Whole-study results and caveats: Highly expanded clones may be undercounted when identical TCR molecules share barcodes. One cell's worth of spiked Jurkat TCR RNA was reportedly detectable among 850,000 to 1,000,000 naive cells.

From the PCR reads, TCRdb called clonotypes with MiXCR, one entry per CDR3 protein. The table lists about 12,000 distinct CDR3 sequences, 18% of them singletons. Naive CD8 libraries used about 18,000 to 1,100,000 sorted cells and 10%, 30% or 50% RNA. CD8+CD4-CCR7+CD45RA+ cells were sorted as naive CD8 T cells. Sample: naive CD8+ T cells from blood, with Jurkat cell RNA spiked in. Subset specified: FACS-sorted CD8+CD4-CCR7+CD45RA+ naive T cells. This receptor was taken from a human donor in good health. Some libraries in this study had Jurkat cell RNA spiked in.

CDR3 amino acids: CASSFTAGSPLHF. CDR3 DNA: TGTGCCAGCAGTTTTACGGCCGGTTCACCCCTCCACTTT. The chain carries TRBV27 and TRBJ1-6, with D unresolved. CDR1 and CDR2 (germline): MNHEY, SMNVEV (reference sequence). There are 13 residues in the CDR3. Between the trimmed V and J ends, which lost 3 bases and 9 bases, there was a span of 9 bases.